Listed here are 14 T cell receptor beta chains from one sample, sequenced in a study of neoadjuvant anti-PD-1 for oral cavity cancer. Regarding time point: after neoadjuvant nivolumab, at surgical resection. Using immunoSEQ multiplex PCR, the repertoire was profiled, and TCRdb retains in-frame clones only, with some absent. The table shows roughly 15,000 clones, with about 77% occurring only once. The starting material was PBMCs, obtained after nivolumab (anti-PD-1) treatment. These receptors came from a person aged 40 to 85 with oral cavity squamous cell carcinoma.

The rearrangement links TRBV5-6 to TRBJ2-5, with 10 positions matching TRBD2. Germline values: CDR1 SGHDT, CDR2 YYEEEE. CDR3 length: 14 amino acids. V lost 4 bases to trimming and J lost 5 bases; unmatched junction nucleotides: 5. DNA for the CDR3: TGTGCCAGCAGCATAGCGGGAGGTCGGGAGACCCAGTACTTC. Protein product: CASSIAGGRETQYF.

J is TRBJ2-1 and V is TRBV15; possibly TRBD2 for D (5 bases). Trimming cost V 3 bases and J 0 bases, with 9 bases left between them. This CDR3 region has 15 residues. Germline V gives CDR1 LNHNV, CDR2 YYDKDF (reference sequence). This CDR3 reads CATSSGGSSYNEQFF. CDR3 sequence (DNA): TGTGCCACCAGCAGCGGAGGAAGCTCCTACAATGAGCAGTTCTTC.

The chain recombines TRBV7-9 with TRBJ1-4; 8 bases align to TRBD1. The CDR3 is 14 residues long. V lost 1 base, J lost 7 bases, and 2 bases stayed unmatched. Germline CDR1 SEHNR, CDR2 FQNEAQ (reference sequence). CDR3 nucleotides: TGTGCCAGCAGCTTAGTTCAGGGGGCTGAAAAACTGTTTTTT. Translating it yields CASSLVQGAEKLFF.

The rearrangement uses TRBV9 and TRBJ1-2; D gene ambiguous. Germline loops: CDR1 SGDLS, CDR2 YYNGEE. V lost 4 bases, J lost 1 base, and 17 bases lay in between. The CDR3 is made up of 16 amino acids. The CDR3 DNA reads as TGTGCCAGCAGCCCTCGGAGTGGGGTTCTTAACTATGGCTACACCTTC. This gives the protein CASSPRSGVLNYGYTF.

This clone was picked up one time. The CDR3 DNA is TGTGCCAGCAGCTGGGCCCCTGGGGGGGGAAACACCATATATTTT. This sequence encodes CASSWAPGGGNTIYF. The chain employs TRBV5-5 and TRBJ1-3; D might be TRBD1 (5 bases). Trimming shortened V by 3 bases and J by 4 bases, and 14 bases separated the two germline ends. The germline V gene encodes CDR1 SGHKS and CDR2 YYEKEE (reference sequence). This CDR3 has 15 residues.

The chain joins TRBV30 to TRBJ2-5, with unresolved D. The CDR3 extends over 13 amino acids. Germline V gene data show CDR1 as GTSNPN and CDR2 as SVGIG (reference sequence). The germline V and J ends were trimmed by 0 bases and 4 bases, with 9 bases remaining between them. The CDR3 sequence: CAWSVAVIETQYF. The CDR3 nucleotides are TGTGCCTGGAGTGTAGCTGTGATAGAGACCCAGTACTTC.

The CDR3 protein is CASSFYGGNTGELFF. The CDR3 bases are TGTGCCAGCAGCTTCTATGGGGGGAACACCGGGGAGCTGTTTTTT. The chain joins TRBV7-8 to TRBJ2-2; D tentatively reads TRBD1 or TRBD2 (5 bases each). The CDR3 consists of 15 residues. In germline, CDR1 is SGHVS, CDR2 FQNEAQ. V was pared by 3 bases and J by 1 base, with 9 bases between.

This chain connects TRBV7-9 to TRBJ2-5; tentative D call: TRBD1 (5 bases). CDR1 and CDR2 (germline): SEHNR, FQNEAQ (reference sequence). V was cut by 5 bases and J by 4 bases, with 14 bases left in between. The CDR3 consists of 14 residues. CDR3 region: CASSRIRAGETQYF. Here the CDR3 DNA reads TGTGCCAGCAGCCGGATCAGGGCTGGAGAGACCCAGTACTTC.

This chain joins TRBV7-9 and TRBJ1-5; possible D gene TRBD1, 5 bases. Germline CDR1 SEHNR, CDR2 FQNEAQ (reference sequence). V was clipped by 5 bases and J by 8 bases, with 10 bases between them. This CDR3 is built from 12 residues. CDR3 nucleotides: TGTGCCAGCAGCCGAGGGGAGGAGCCCCAGCATTTT. Translating it yields CASSRGEEPQHF.

This chain joins TRBV11-2 and TRBJ1-2; D might be TRBD1 (6 bases). Per germline, CDR1 SGHAT and CDR2 FQNNGV. The CDR3 is made up of 13 amino acids. V was pared by 6 bases and J by 10 bases, with 18 bases between. The CDR3 DNA reads TGTGCCAGCAGACAGCCCGGCACAGGGTACTACACCTTC. Translated: CASRQPGTGYYTF.

This clone was observed once. The chain employs TRBV5-1 and TRBJ2-7; 7 bases agree with TRBD2. The germline V gene encodes CDR1 SGHRS and CDR2 YFSETQ. The CDR3 loop spans 16 amino acids. After removal of 4 bases from V and 6 bases from J, the junction contained 16 bases not matched to a gene. The CDR3 region has the DNA TGCGCCAGCAGCCCCGGGGTAGCGGGTGCGCGGGGCGAGCAGTACTTC. Its protein is CASSPGVAGARGEQYF.

This clone was observed once. This rearrangement joins TRBV29-1 to TRBJ1-1, with a possible D match to TRBD1 (5 bases). CDR3 size: 13 residues. Per germline, CDR1 SQVTM and CDR2 ANQGSEA. Between the trimmed V and J ends, which lost 4 bases and 1 base, there was a span of 10 bases. The CDR3 DNA is TGCAGCGTTGTGTCGCAGGGGAACACTGAAGCTTTCTTT. Its protein is CSVVSQGNTEAFF.

This clone was seen a few times. The gene calls are TRBV7-9 and TRBJ1-5, with TRBD1 as a possible D gene (5 bases). Trimming took off 5 bases at V and 9 bases at J, with 14 bases between the two ends. Germline CDR1 reads SEHNR; CDR2 reads FQNEAQ (reference sequence). This CDR3 is 13 amino acids long. This CDR3 reads CASSGSGGGPQHF. CDR3 nucleotides: TGTGCCAGCAGCGGTAGTGGCGGGGGGCCCCAGCATTTT.

The rearrangement links TRBV6-1 to TRBJ1-1; D possibly corresponds to TRBD1 (5 bases). The germline V and J ends were trimmed by 8 bases and 5 bases, with 15 bases remaining between them. Germline CDR1 is MNHNS and CDR2 is SASEGT. The CDR3 runs to 13 residues. The CDR3 reads CASGQGRGTEAFF. DNA for the CDR3: TGTGCCAGCGGGCAGGGCCGGGGGACTGAAGCTTTCTTT.